A single sample gave rise to the 20 T cell receptor beta chains below, sequenced in a study of memory CD4+ T cells and cytomegalovirus serostatus. Repertoires were generated with immunoSEQ multiplex PCR, while TCRdb's copy carries only in-frame clones and drops some. The table has 55,000 or so clones, over 60% seen once; the top ten hold 1.4%. Single viable CD3+CD4+CD8-CD45RO+ cells were sorted as the memory CD4+ T cells. Sequences were obtained from memory CD4+ T cells from blood. The receptors derive from an adult in good health and CMV-seropositive.

The chain is built from TRBV7-2 and TRBJ2-5; perhaps TRBD1 as D (6 bases). The V gene's germline CDR1 is SGHTA and CDR2 FQGNSA. The CDR3 sequence is 15 residues long. With 6 bases removed from V and 2 bases from J, the gap between germline ends came to 16 bases. The CDR3 reads CASSLQGRTQETQYF. The CDR3 coding sequence is TGTGCCAGCAGTTTACAGGGACGAACTCAAGAGACCCAGTACTTC.

The V and J genes are TRBV10-3 and TRBJ1-1; D unresolved. Germline loops: CDR1 ENHRY, CDR2 SYGVKD. Trimming shortened V by 4 bases and J by 4 bases, and 7 bases separated the two germline ends. The CDR3 spans 12 residues. This CDR3 reads CAISVKGTEAFF. The CDR3, as DNA: TGTGCCATCAGTGTCAAGGGCACTGAAGCTTTCTTT.

The chain joins TRBV9 to TRBJ2-1; 12 nucleotides match TRBD2. CDR3 length equals 22 residues. With V trimmed by 0 bases and J by 0 bases, 16 bases remained unmatched. Germline CDR1 SGDLS, CDR2 YYNGEE. CDR3 sequence reads: CASSVASVRLAGDSSSYNEQFF. In nucleotides, the CDR3 is TGTGCCAGCAGCGTAGCTTCAGTCCGACTAGCGGGGGATTCGAGCTCCTACAATGAGCAGTTCTTC.

The chain recombines TRBV7-3 with TRBJ2-1; D unclear. Per the germline V gene, CDR1 is SGHTA and CDR2 is FQGTGA. Trimming pared 2 bases from V and 7 bases from J, leaving 6 bases between. The CDR3 has 12 residues. CDR3 protein: CASSLDGNEQFF. The DNA of the CDR3 is TGTGCCAGCAGCTTAGATGGGAATGAGCAGTTCTTC.

The chain recombines TRBV6-5 with TRBJ1-2; 8 bases are shared with TRBD1. The CDR3 has 14 amino acids. Germline V gene sequence: CDR1 MNHEY, CDR2 SVGAGI. V dropped 7 bases and J dropped 4; count of bases not matched to a gene: 8. CDR3 DNA sequence: TGTGCCAGCAAGACAGGGGCCGGGATCTATGGCTACACCTTC. Translation gives CASKTGAGIYGYTF.

This clone was counted once. This sequence joins TRBV6-1 and TRBJ2-5; D may match TRBD1 or TRBD2 (5 bases each). Trimming stripped 8 bases from V and 7 bases from J, with 20 bases between. Germline values: CDR1 MNHNS, CDR2 SASEGT. This CDR3 is built from 14 residues. CDR3 sequence: CASGDFGTVGTQYF. Here the CDR3 DNA reads TGTGCCAGCGGAGATTTCGGGACCGTGGGGACCCAGTACTTC.

The chain employs TRBV7-2 and TRBJ1-4; the D gene is possibly TRBD1 (5 bases). The V end lost 3 bases, the J end lost 3 bases, and 11 bases lay between the germline ends. The germline V gene encodes CDR1 SGHTA and CDR2 FQGNSA. The CDR3 is 15 residues long. Here the CDR3 reads CASSFVQQANEKLFF. CDR3 nucleotides: TGTGCCAGCAGCTTTGTCCAACAGGCTAATGAAAAACTGTTTTTT.

This clone appeared a single time. The chain couples TRBV7-2 to TRBJ2-1; 7 positions agree with TRBD2. The CDR3 loop spans 16 amino acids. V lost 6 bases and J lost 0; bases outside the gene matches: 8. Germline V gene data show CDR1 as SGHTA and CDR2 as FQGNSA. CDR3 nucleotide sequence: TGTGCCAGCAGTTCGCCTGGGAGGGCCTCCTACAATGAGCAGTTCTTC. Protein sequence: CASSSPGRASYNEQFF.

The rearrangement links TRBV5-4 to TRBJ1-6; 8 bases match TRBD1. The germline gives CDR1 SGHNT, CDR2 YYREEE (reference sequence). There are 15 residues in the CDR3. J lost 8 bases, V lost 4 bases, and 8 bases had no gene match. CDR3 coding DNA: TGTGCCAGCAGCCAAACACAGGGGGTGGATTCACCCCTCCACTTT. It yields the protein CASSQTQGVDSPLHF.

This clone was recorded only once. V gene TRBV28 combines with J gene TRBJ2-3; 9 bases match TRBD2. The V gene's germline CDR1 is MDHEN and CDR2 SYDVKM. Trimming removed 4 bases from V and 0 bases from J; junction bases left unmatched: 17. The CDR3 consists of 20 residues. The CDR3 nucleotides are TGTGCCAGCAGTTCCCGTAGTAGCGGGAGAGTTTTTTCTAGCACAGATACGCAGTATTTT. Translated: CASSSRSSGRVFSSTDTQYF.

This chain uses TRBV5-1 with TRBJ2-5; 10 nucleotides line up with TRBD2. Germline V gene data show CDR1 as SGHRS and CDR2 as YFSETQ. The CDR3 spans 16 residues. V dropped 4 bases and J dropped 0; count of bases not matched to a gene: 6. CDR3 loop: CASSGAGTSDQETQYF. The DNA for the CDR3 is TGCGCCAGCAGCGGAGCCGGGACTAGCGACCAAGAGACCCAGTACTTC.

The genes are TRBV6-5 and TRBJ2-3, with D hard to call. The ends were cut back, 7 bases at V and 4 bases at J, with 12 bases in the middle. CDR1 and CDR2 from the germline V gene are MNHEY and SVGAGI. This CDR3 contains 13 residues. The CDR3 sequence: CASTNVWADTQYF. CDR3 coding DNA: TGTGCCAGCACCAACGTCTGGGCAGATACGCAGTATTTT.

The chain has TRBV2 and TRBJ2-7, with no clear D. Trimming took off 8 bases at V and 6 bases at J, with 11 bases between the two ends. This CDR3 region has 11 residues. Germline V gene lookup returns CDR1 SNHLY and CDR2 FYNNEI. This chain's CDR3 is CASESWVEQYF. CDR3 in DNA: TGTGCCAGCGAAAGTTGGGTCGAGCAGTACTTC.

The chain employs TRBV5-1 and TRBJ2-7, with a weak D call TRBD1 (5 bases). Germline assignment: CDR1 SGHRS and CDR2 YFSETQ. The ends were cut back, 0 bases at V and 2 bases at J, with 18 bases in the middle. This CDR3 spans 17 amino acids. In DNA form, the CDR3 reads TGCGCCAGCAGCTTGGCACCCTGGGCAGGGAATACCTACGAGCAGTACTTC. This sequence encodes CASSLAPWAGNTYEQYF.

The J gene is TRBJ2-1, the V gene TRBV19; 8 positions agree with TRBD1. Germline lookup yields CDR1 LNHDA and CDR2 SQIVND (reference sequence). The CDR3 has 12 amino acids. The J segment lost 9 bases and the V segment lost 10 bases, leaving 8 bases of the junction unmatched. DNA for the CDR3: TGTGCCACCGTGGACAGGGAGGCTGAGCAGTTCTTC. Translation: CATVDREAEQFF.

The chain has TRBV7-8 and TRBJ2-7; TRBD2 aligns across 11 bases. From germline, CDR1 is SGHVS and CDR2 FQNEAQ. J gave up 1 base and V 0 bases, and 5 bases lay outside the gene matches. The CDR3 loop spans 17 amino acids. The CDR3 DNA reads as TGTGCCAGCAGCTTAGCGTTGGCTAGCGGGGGGTCCTACGAGCAGTACTTC. This translates into CASSLALASGGSYEQYF.

By sample fraction, this clone is medium-sized. The gene calls are TRBV28 and TRBJ1-3; possible D gene TRBD1, 6 bases. Per the germline V gene, CDR1 is MDHEN and CDR2 is SYDVKM. With 5 bases removed from V and 4 bases from J, the gap between germline ends came to 12 bases. This CDR3 has 14 residues. CDR3 bases: TGTGCCAGCAGTCGGACAGCCTCGGGAAACACCATATATTTT. Its translation: CASSRTASGNTIYF.

The rearrangement links TRBV4-2 to TRBJ1-2, with D possibly being TRBD1 (5 bases). Looked up from germline, CDR1 is LGHNA and CDR2 is YNFKEQ. CDR3 length: 14 amino acids. Between the trimmed V and J ends, which lost 1 base and 8 bases, there was a span of 14 bases. The CDR3 region is CASSQGMKGDGYTF. The CDR3 DNA sequence: TGTGCCAGCAGCCAAGGAATGAAAGGGGACGGCTACACCTTC.

This rearrangement joins TRBV11-1 to TRBJ2-7; maybe TRBD1 (6 bases). V was shortened by 5 bases and J by 0 bases, with 17 bases between the two germline ends. The CDR3 length is 16 residues. The germline V gene encodes CDR1 SGHAT and CDR2 FQDESV (reference sequence). The CDR3 loop is CASSPPGTRGSYEQYF. In nucleotides, the CDR3 is TGTGCCAGCAGCCCTCCCGGGACAAGGGGCTCCTACGAGCAGTACTTC.

This clone was found a few times. The J gene is TRBJ1-1, the V gene TRBV29-1; TRBD1 is a possible D gene (5 bases). Per the germline V gene, CDR1 is SQVTM and CDR2 is ANQGSEA. Trimming cost V 4 bases and J 5 bases, with 11 bases left between them. This CDR3 contains 12 residues. The CDR3 sequence is CSVGGGGTEAFF. The CDR3 region has the DNA TGCAGCGTTGGCGGGGGAGGTACTGAAGCTTTCTTT.